The 11 T cell receptor beta chains in this list originate from one sample, sequenced in a study of shared clonotypes between healthy human individuals. Method: immunoSEQ multiplex PCR; TCRdb's copy keeps in-frame clones and lacks some. This table holds 110,000 or so clones, under 70% found once. The sample was memory CD8+ T cells sorted from blood. Subset described: CD45RO+ cells pooled with CCR7-negative TemRA cells. These TCRs come from a woman younger than 45 in good health.

CDR3 DNA: TGTGCCAGCAGTTTATCAGGTAGCGGGAGCAACTACGAGCAGTACTTC. Protein product: CASSLSGSGSNYEQYF. The chain uses TRBV28 and TRBJ2-7; 9 nucleotides match TRBD2. Germline CDR1 MDHEN, CDR2 SYDVKM. The V segment lost 1 base and the J segment 3 bases; nucleotides outside the gene matches: 7. This CDR3 has 16 residues.

The chain couples TRBV27 to TRBJ2-7, with 8 bases that match TRBD1. V gave up 5 bases and J gave up 7 bases; unmatched junction bases: 10. The CDR3 is 14 amino acids. Germline V CDR1 and CDR2: MNHEY, SMNVEV (reference sequence). The CDR3 spells CASSPRTGFGEQYF. The CDR3 DNA is TGTGCCAGCAGTCCCCGGACAGGGTTTGGGGAGCAGTACTTC.

This clone has only a few counts. Within the sample, other DNA sequences also encode this same CDR3. The chain links TRBV6-4 to TRBJ2-2; D is unclear. Germline V lookup: CDR1 MRHNA, CDR2 SNTAGT. Trimming took off 0 bases at V and 5 bases at J, with 4 bases between the two ends. This CDR3 has 13 amino acids. DNA for the CDR3: TGTGCCAGCAGTGACTCGACTACCGGGGAGCTGTTTTTT. Its translation is CASSDSTTGELFF.

The CDR3 DNA sequence: TGTGCCAGCAGTTCACCTGACAGGGCTAGGGAGCAGTACTTC. Translation gives CASSSPDRAREQYF. This sequence joins TRBV6-6 and TRBJ2-7; TRBD1 agrees at 7 bases. The CDR3 has 14 residues. J was trimmed by 7 bases and V by 4 bases; bases with no gene match: 10. Germline assignment: CDR1 MNHNY and CDR2 SVGAGI (reference sequence).

V and J are TRBV4-1 and TRBJ2-7, with TRBD1 matching 8 bases. Germline V lookup: CDR1 MGHRA, CDR2 YSYEKL. Unmatched junction bases numbered 2, after V lost 2 bases and J lost 2 bases. The CDR3 extends over 14 amino acids. The CDR3 region is CASSQQDRAYEQYF. DNA of the CDR3: TGCGCCAGCAGCCAACAGGACAGGGCCTACGAGCAGTACTTC.

The rearrangement links TRBV28 to TRBJ1-4, with D uncertain. The CDR3 runs 10 residues. CDR1 is MDHEN and CDR2 is SYDVKM in the germline V gene. V lost 7 bases to trimming and J lost 6 bases, with 3 bases between them. The CDR3 coding sequence is TGTGCCAGCAAGGATGAAAAACTGTTTTTT. Amino acids: CASKDEKLFF.

The V and J genes are TRBV19 and TRBJ2-5, with 7 bases that match TRBD1. The germline V gene encodes CDR1 LNHDA and CDR2 SQIVND (reference sequence). Unmatched junction bases numbered 6, after V lost 6 bases and J lost 2 bases. This CDR3 is 14 amino acids long. CDR3 sequence reads: CASRWTGGQETQYF. In DNA form, the CDR3 reads TGTGCCAGTAGGTGGACAGGCGGACAAGAGACCCAGTACTTC.

The chain's CDR3 is CASTGKLGYEQYF. For the CDR3, the DNA is TGTGCCAGTACAGGGAAGTTGGGCTACGAGCAGTACTTC. V gene TRBV19 combines with J gene TRBJ2-5; D perhaps matches TRBD1 (5 bases). Gene TRBJ2-7 matches the end of the DNA better, so the J call may be wrong. This CDR3 comprises 13 residues. Germline-derived CDR1 and CDR2 are LNHDA and SQIVND (reference sequence).

The chain recombines TRBV27 with TRBJ2-2; the match to TRBD1 covers 9 bases. Germline V gene data show CDR1 as MNHEY and CDR2 as SMNVEV (reference sequence). CDR3 length: 14 amino acids. The V segment lost 3 bases and the J segment 8 bases; nucleotides outside the gene matches: 4. CDR3 residues: CASSFGTGLGELFF. CDR3 bases: TGTGCCAGCAGTTTTGGGACAGGGCTTGGGGAGCTGTTTTTT.

Concerning this clone: One end of the junction is discordant with germline, which a read error may explain. The chain employs TRBV7-8 and TRBJ1-1, with D uncertain. Germline V gene lookup returns CDR1 SGHVS and CDR2 FQNEAQ. CDR3 size: 17 residues. The CDR3 is CASSQVATTTSNTEAFF. CDR3 sequence (DNA): TGCGCCAGCAGCCAAGTTGCGACGACGACATCGAACACTGAAGCTTTCTTT.

This sequence joins TRBV7-9 and TRBJ2-7; D gene unclear. V gave up 5 bases and J gave up 2 bases, with 19 bases separating them. Germline lookup yields CDR1 SEHNR and CDR2 FQNEAQ (reference sequence). This CDR3 is 16 amino acids long. The CDR3, as DNA: TGTGCCAGCAGCCCAAGGCTTGGGCAGGAACCCTACGAGCAGTACTTC. This sequence encodes CASSPRLGQEPYEQYF. Full variable domain (rest looked up from reference TRBV7-9 and TRBJ2-7): DTGVSQNPRHKITKRGQNVTFRCDPISEHNRLYWYRQTLGQGPEFLTYFQNEAQLEKSRLLSDRFSAERPKGSFSTLEIQRTEQGDSAMYLCASSPRLGQEPYEQYFGPGTRLTVT.